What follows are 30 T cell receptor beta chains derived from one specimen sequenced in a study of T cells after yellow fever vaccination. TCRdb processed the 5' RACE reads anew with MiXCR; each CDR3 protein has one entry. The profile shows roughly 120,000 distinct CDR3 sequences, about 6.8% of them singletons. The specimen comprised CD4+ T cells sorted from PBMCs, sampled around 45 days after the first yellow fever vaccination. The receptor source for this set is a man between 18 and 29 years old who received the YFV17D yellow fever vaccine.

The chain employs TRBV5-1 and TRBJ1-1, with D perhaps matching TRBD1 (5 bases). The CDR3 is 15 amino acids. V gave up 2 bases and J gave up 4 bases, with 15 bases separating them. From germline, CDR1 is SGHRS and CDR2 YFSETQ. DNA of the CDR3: TGCGCCAGCAGCTTCTCAAAAGACAGCTCCACTGAAGCTTTCTTT. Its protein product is CASSFSKDSSTEAFF. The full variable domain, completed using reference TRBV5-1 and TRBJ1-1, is KAGVTQTPRYLIKTRGQQVTLSCSPISGHRSVSWYQQTPGQGLQFLFEYFSETQRNKGNFPGRFSGRQFSNSRSEMNVSTLELGDSALYLCASSFSKDSSTEAFFGQGTRLTVV.

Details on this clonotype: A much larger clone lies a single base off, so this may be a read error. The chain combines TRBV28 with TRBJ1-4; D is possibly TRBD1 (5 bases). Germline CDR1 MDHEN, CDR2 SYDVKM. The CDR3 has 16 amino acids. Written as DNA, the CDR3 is TGTGCCAGCAGTTTACCCCCTGGGGGGACTAATGAAGAACTGTTTTTT. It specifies CASSLPPGGTNEELFF.

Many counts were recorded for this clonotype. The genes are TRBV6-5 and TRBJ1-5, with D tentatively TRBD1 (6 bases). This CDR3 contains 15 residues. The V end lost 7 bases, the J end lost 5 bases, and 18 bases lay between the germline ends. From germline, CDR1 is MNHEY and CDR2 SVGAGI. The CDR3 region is CASIPDSAGYQPQHF. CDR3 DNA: TGTGCCAGCATCCCGGACAGCGCGGGTTATCAGCCCCAGCATTTT.

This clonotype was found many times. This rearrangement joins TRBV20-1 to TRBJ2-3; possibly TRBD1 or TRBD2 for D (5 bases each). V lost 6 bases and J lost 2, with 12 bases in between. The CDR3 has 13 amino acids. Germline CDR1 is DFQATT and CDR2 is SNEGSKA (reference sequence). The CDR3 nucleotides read TGCAGTGCCCCGGGACCCTACACAGATACGCAGTATTTT. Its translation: CSAPGPYTDTQYF.

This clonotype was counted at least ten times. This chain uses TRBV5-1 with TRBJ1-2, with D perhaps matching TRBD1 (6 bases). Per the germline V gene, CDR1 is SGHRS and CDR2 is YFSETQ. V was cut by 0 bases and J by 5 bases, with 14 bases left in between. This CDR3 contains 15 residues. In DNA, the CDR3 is TGCGCCAGCAGCTTGGGCCAGGACAGTCCATATGGCTACACCTTC. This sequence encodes CASSLGQDSPYGYTF.

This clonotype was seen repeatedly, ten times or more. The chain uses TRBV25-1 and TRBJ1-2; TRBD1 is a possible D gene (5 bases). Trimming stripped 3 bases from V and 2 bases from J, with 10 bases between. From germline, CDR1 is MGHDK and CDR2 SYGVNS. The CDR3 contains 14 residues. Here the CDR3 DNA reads TGTGCCAGCAGTGACTTCGGGGGAAACTATGGCTACACCTTC. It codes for CASSDFGGNYGYTF.

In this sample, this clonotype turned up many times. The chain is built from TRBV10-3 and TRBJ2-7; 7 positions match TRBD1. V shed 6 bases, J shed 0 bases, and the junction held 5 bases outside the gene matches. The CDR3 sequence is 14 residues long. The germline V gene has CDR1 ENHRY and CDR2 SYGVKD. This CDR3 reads CAIRPGTASYEQYF. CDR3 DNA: TGTGCCATCAGACCCGGGACAGCCTCCTACGAGCAGTACTTC.

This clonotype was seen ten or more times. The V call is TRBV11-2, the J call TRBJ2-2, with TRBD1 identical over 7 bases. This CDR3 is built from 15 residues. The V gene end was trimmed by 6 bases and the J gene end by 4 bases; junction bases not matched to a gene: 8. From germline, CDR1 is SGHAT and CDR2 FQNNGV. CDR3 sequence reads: CASRSLRDSTGELFF. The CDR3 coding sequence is TGTGCCAGCAGAAGTCTCCGGGACAGCACCGGGGAGCTGTTTTTT. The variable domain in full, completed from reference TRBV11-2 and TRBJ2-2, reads EAGVAQSPRYKIIEKRQSVAFWCNPISGHATLYWYQQILGQGPKLLIQFQNNGVVDDSQLPKDRFSAERLKGVDSTLKIQPAKLEDSAVYLCASRSLRDSTGELFFGEGSRLTVL.

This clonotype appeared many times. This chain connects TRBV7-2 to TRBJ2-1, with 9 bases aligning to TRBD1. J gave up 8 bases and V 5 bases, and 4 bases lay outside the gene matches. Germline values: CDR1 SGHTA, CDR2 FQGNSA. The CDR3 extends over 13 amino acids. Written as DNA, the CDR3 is TGTGCCAGCAGCCGGGACAGGGACGATGAGCAGTTCTTC. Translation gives CASSRDRDDEQFF.

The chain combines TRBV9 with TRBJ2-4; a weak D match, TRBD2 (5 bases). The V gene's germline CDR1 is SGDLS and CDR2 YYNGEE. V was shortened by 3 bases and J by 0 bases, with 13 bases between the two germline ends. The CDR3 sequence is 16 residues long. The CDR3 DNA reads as TGTGCCAGCAGCGCGGGGTCCGGGCTAGCCAAAAACATTCAGTACTTC. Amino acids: CASSAGSGLAKNIQYF.

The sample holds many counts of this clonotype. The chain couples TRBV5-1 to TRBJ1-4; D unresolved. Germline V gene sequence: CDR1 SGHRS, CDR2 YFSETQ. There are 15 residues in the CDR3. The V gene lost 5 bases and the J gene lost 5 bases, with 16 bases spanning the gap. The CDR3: CASSYWTELNEKLFF. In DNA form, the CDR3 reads TGCGCCAGCAGTTATTGGACGGAACTCAATGAAAAACTGTTTTTT.

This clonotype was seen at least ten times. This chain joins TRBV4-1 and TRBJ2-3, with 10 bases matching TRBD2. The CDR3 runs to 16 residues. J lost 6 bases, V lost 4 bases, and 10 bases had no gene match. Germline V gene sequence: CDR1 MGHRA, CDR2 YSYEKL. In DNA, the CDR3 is TGCGCCAGCAGCCCCCTGGAGCGGGGGGGCCTGGATACGCAGTATTTT. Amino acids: CASSPLERGGLDTQYF.

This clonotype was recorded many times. DNA of the CDR3: TGCGCCAGCAGCCAAGTAATTCACACCGGGGAGCTGTTTTTT. Translated, it gives CASSQVIHTGELFF. This sequence joins TRBV4-3 and TRBJ2-2; D remains ambiguous. Germline V lookup: CDR1 LGHNA, CDR2 YSLEER. With 1 base removed from V and 3 bases from J, the gap between germline ends came to 6 bases. The CDR3 is made up of 14 amino acids.

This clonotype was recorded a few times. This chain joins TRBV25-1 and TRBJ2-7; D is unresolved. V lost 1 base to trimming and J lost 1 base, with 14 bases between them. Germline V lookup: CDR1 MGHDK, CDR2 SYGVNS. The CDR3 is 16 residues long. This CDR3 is CASSESPGRTSYEQYF. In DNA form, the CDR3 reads TGTGCCAGCAGTGAATCCCCGGGTCGAACTTCCTACGAGCAGTACTTC.

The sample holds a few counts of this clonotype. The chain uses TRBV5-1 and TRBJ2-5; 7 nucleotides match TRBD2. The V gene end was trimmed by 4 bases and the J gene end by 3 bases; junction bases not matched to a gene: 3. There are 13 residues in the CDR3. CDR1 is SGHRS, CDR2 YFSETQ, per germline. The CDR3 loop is CASSAGLEETQYF. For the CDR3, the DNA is TGCGCCAGCAGCGCCGGACTAGAAGAGACCCAGTACTTC.

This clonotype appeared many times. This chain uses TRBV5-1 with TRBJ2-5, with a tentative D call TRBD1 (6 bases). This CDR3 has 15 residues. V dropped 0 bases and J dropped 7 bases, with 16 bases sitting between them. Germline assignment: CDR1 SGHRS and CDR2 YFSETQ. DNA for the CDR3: TGCGCCAGCAGCTTGGAAGGGACACCAAGTAGGACCCAGTACTTC. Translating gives CASSLEGTPSRTQYF.

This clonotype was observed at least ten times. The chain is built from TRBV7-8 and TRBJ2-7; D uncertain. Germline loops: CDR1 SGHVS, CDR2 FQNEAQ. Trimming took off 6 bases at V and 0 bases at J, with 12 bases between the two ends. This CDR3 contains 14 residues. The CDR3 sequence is CASSLSQSSYEQYV. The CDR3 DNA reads TGTGCCAGCAGTCTTTCGCAGAGCTCCTACGAGCAGTACGTC.

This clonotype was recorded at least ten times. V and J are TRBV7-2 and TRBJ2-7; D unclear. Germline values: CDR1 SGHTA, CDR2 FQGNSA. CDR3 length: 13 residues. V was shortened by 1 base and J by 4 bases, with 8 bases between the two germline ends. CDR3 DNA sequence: TGTGCCAGCAGCTTAGAGGCCGAGTACGAGCAGTACTTC. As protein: CASSLEAEYEQYF.

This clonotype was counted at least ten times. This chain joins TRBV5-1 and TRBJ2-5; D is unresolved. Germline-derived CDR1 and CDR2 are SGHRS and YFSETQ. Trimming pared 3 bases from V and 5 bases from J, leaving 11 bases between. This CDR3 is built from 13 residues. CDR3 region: CASSSGTGETQYF. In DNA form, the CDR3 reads TGCGCCAGCAGCTCAGGCACCGGGGAGACCCAGTACTTC.

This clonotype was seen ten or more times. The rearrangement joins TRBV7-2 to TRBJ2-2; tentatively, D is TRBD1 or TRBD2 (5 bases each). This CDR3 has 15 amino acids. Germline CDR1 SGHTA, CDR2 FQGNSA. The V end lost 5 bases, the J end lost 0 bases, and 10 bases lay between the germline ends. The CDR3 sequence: CASSPGSTNTGELFF. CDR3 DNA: TGTGCCAGCAGCCCAGGGAGTACGAACACCGGGGAGCTGTTTTTT.

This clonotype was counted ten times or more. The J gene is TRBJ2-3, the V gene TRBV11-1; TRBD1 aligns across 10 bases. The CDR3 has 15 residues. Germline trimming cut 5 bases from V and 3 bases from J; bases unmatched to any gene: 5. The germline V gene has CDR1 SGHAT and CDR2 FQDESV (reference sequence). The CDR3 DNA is TGTGCCAGCAGCCCCAGGGACAGGGGAACAGATACGCAGTATTTT. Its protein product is CASSPRDRGTDTQYF.

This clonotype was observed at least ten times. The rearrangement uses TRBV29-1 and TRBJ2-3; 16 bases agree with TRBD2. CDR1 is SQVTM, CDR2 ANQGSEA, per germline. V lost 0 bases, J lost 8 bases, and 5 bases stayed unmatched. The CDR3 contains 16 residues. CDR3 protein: CSVEEGTSGGAGTQYF. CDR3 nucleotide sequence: TGCAGCGTTGAAGAGGGGACTAGCGGGGGGGCCGGTACGCAGTATTTT.

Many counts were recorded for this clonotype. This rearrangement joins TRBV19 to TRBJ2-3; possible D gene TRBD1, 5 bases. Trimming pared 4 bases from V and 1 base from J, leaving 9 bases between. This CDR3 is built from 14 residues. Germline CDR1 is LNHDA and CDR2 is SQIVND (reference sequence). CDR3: CASSRQTGTDTQYF. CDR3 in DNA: TGTGCCAGTAGTAGACAGACGGGCACAGATACGCAGTATTTT.

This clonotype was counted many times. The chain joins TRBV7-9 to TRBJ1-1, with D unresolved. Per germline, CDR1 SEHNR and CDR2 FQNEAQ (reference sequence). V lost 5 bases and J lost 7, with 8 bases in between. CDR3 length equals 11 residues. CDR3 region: CASSIDGEAFF. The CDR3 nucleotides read TGTGCCAGCAGCATTGACGGTGAAGCTTTCTTT.

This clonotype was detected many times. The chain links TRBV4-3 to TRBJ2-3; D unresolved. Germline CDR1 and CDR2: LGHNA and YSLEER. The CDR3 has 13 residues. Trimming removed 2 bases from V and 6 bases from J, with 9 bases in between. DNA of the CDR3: TGCGCCAGCAGCCAAAGAGAACAGGATACGCAGTATTTT. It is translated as CASSQREQDTQYF.

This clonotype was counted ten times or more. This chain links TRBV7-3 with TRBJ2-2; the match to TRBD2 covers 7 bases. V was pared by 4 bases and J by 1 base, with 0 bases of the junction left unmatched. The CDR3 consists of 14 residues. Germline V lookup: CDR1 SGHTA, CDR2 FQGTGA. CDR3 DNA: TGTGCCAGCAGCTCTAGCGGGAACACCGGGGAGCTGTTTTTT. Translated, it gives CASSSSGNTGELFF.

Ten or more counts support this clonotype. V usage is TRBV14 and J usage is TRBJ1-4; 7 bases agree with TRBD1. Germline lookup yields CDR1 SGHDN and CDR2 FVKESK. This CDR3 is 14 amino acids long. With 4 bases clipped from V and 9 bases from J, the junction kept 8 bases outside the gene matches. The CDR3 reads CASSLRDRQQKLFF. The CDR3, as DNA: TGTGCCAGCAGCCTCCGGGACAGACAACAAAAACTGTTTTTT. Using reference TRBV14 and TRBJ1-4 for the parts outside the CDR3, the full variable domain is EAGVTQFPSHSVIEKGQTVTLRCDPISGHDNLYWYRRVMGKEIKFLLHFVKESKQDESGMPNNRFLAERTGGTYSTLKVQPAELEDSGVYFCASSLRDRQQKLFFGSGTQLSVL.

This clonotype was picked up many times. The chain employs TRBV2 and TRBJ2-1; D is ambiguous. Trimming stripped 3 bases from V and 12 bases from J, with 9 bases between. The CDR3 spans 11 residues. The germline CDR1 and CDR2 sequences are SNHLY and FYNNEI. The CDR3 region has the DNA TGTGCCAGCAGTGATAGACATGGGCAGTTCTTC. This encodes CASSDRHGQFF.

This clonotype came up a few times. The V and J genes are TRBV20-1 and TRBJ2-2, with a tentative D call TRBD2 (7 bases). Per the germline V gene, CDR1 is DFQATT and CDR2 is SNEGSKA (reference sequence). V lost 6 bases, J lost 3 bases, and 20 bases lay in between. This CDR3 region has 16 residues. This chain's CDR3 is CSASFGGAGDTGELFF. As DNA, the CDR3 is TGCAGTGCCAGTTTTGGGGGGGCAGGGGACACCGGGGAGCTGTTTTTT.

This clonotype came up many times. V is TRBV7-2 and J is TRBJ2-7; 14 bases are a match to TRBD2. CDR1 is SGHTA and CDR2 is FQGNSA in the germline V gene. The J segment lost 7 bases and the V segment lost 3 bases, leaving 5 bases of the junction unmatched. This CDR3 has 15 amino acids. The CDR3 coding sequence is TGTGCCAGCAGCTTGACTAGCGGGGGGGCCAGAGAGCAGTACTTC. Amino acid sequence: CASSLTSGGAREQYF.